This T cell receptor beta chain appears in the sequencing data of a study of cytomegalovirus exposure and HLA in healthy donors (dated by TCRdb to the late 2010s). With regard to the full study: An earlier analysis of roughly 630 of the donors reported 250 to 300 Gb of sequence data and around 120 million unique TCR beta sequences from about 180 million T cells. In a later genetic analysis, genome-wide SNP genotypes for about 65% of the roughly 700 donors were used, and that subset was treated as a discovery cohort. To decide whether each TCR beta V gene segment behaved as functional or pseudogenic, an earlier analysis of approximately 620 of the donors relied on high-throughput TCR beta sequencing. The number of typed donors differed by locus: roughly 629-640 for A, B, C, DRB1 and DQB1; approximately 530 for DQA1; 606 for DPA1; and 400 to 480 for DPB1. Donor age, sex, ethnicity and CMV serostatus were compiled together with the repertoire data. Among 398 genotyped donors of the cohort, an average of around 250,000 unique TCR beta nucleotide sequences was sequenced per donor, of which 15% to 20% were non-productive. The T cell repertoires of 666 subjects were profiled by immunosequencing and related to cytomegalovirus serostatus. HLA typing covered class I and class II loci at four-digit resolution. Several DR-DQ haplotypes were handled as single units for association and clustering, since linkage in the cohort was strong. Along with the approximately 700-subject first cohort, a separate validation cohort of over 90 different subjects was used. All discovery cohort repertoires had been generated using a single sequencing platform. To predict cytomegalovirus infection status, the study brought together high-throughput TCR immunosequencing, statistical association of individual TCRs with disease status, and machine learning. The study was designed to test whether signatures of past pathogen exposure could be identified by cataloging public T cell receptors. In a later analysis, previously published TCR beta repertoires from 600 to 850 donors were re-analyzed and high-resolution HLA genotyping was added so that TCR occurrence patterns could be studied. Of the 398 genotyped donors, around 81% fell in the genetic ancestry cluster associated with self-reported Caucasian donors. Approximately 300 gigabases of sequencing data and 75 million to 85 million unique TCR sequences made up an early release that covered 500 to 700 HLA-typed donors. The later analysis used no new phenotypic data to find candidate immune exposures, relying instead on TCR beta sequences and their occurrence across donors.

Summary of the overall study and its limitations: It was suggested by the authors that the approach could potentially be generalized to other disease states and immunological phenotypes. Presence/absence analyses assumed roughly uniform sequencing depth across donors, an assumption that may not hold. The study gave a list of about 170 TCR beta chains associated with cytomegalovirus. Assigning TCR associations to individual alleles was difficult when HLA alleles, especially DR and DQ, strongly co-occurred. According to a later analysis, most CMV-associated TCR beta chains appeared to be HLA-restricted, and the HLA associations seemed to be driven largely by CMV exposure. A further reported finding was that TCR beta sequences accurately predicted the HLA-A and HLA-B alleles for most subjects in the first cohort. An earlier analysis of several hundred of the donors showed that most TCR beta V segments appeared in productive rearrangements either about 87% or about 30% of the time, which broadly matched IMGT annotations. Compared with the approximately 670-donor mean, donors in an Asian-associated ancestry cluster had fewer N-insertions in productive TCRs, according to a later genetic analysis. At a false discovery rate of 0.05, a later analysis linked about 17,000 TCR beta sequences to specific HLA alleles. In a later analysis, several top co-occurrence clusters were reported to appear linked to parvovirus B19, influenza, CMV and Epstein-Barr virus. In a later analysis, HLA-associated TCR beta chains were found to be more clonally expanded and to have lower generation probabilities than equally common non-associated chains. The 87-base-pair reads could not distinguish some IMGT-functional V segments, including TRBV6-2 and TRBV6-3, so those segments were excluded. Because HLA typing was unavailable for some donors at each locus, only the typed subset was used in association tests. The classifier was reported to diagnose cytomegalovirus status with high specificity and sensitivity in both the original and validation cohorts. In this cohort, only TCR beta chains were sequenced, and detectable features were limited by the absence of alpha or paired-chain data. In a later analysis, TCR association rates were found to vary across HLA loci, with the most associated TCRs seen for DRB1 alleles and the fewest for HLA-C alleles. In vitro tests confirmed that three of the cytomegalovirus-associated TCR beta chains recognize cytomegalovirus antigens. A later genetic analysis associated a missense DCLRE1C variant with V-gene and J-gene trimming of TCR beta chains, and an independent cohort replicated the association. The only immune exposure information available for the cohort was CMV serostatus. Linkage disequilibrium might explain the correlated functional status among segregating V segments, but an unknown experimental factor could not be excluded. Most TCR sequences were observed very rarely across donors, whereas some public TCRs were present in many individuals. Because counts were too low, seventeen rarely observed V segments, including chromosome 9 orphons, were excluded from the earlier analysis of around 590 of the donors. A group of highly shared sequence variants was considered likely to be a technical artifact of the sequencing pipeline.

In total, approximately 690 healthy bone marrow donors made up the cohort. Cohort members were all nominally healthy when sampled, although unrecorded immune exposures were likely present. The donor tested CMV seropositive and was one of the 289 seropositive cohort members. Each donor provided a peripheral blood sample, and peripheral blood mononuclear cells were used for TCR beta sequencing. Genomic DNA extraction from the blood cell samples was performed with the Qiagen DNeasy Blood Extraction Kit. This clone was observed a single time. Its antigen is currently not known. The sample holds no much larger clone one base away, and base qualities are not on file. The V end loses 1 base and the J end loses 0 bases, and a stretch of 14 bases separates them. Reading the germline V gene gives CDR1 SGHRS and CDR2 YFSETQ. The cysteine opens and the phenylalanine closes a CDR3 of 16 amino acids. Of the read, only the CDR3 DNA is kept; its 48 bases are in frame from base 1.

Library generation was performed with the immunoSEQ multiplex PCR assay. For the multiplex PCR, a mixture combining 60 forward primers for TCR Vbeta segments and 13 reverse primers for TCR Jbeta segments was used. Amplification of the CDR3 region of rearranged TCR beta genes was performed with a multiplex PCR assay on genomic DNA. The amplified TCR beta libraries were sequenced on the Illumina HiSeq System as 87-base-pair reads. The source study handled its data this way. A later analysis tallied tens of millions of unique TCR beta chains across the 650 to 750 repertoires, and about 10 million of those chains were shared by two or more donors. To remove PCR and sequencing errors, raw reads were error-corrected and collapsed into unique sequences using a nearest-neighbor algorithm that merged closely related sequences. V, D and J gene segments were assigned by aligning CDR3 sequences to IMGT reference sequences. For a sequence to be retained, at least a six-nucleotide match to both a V gene segment and a J gene segment was required. A rearrangement was called productive if the CDR3 had no stop codons and remained in frame with V and J, and every other rearrangement was called non-productive. Following IMGT convention, CDR3 was defined as the stretch from the second conserved V-encoded cysteine to the conserved J-encoded phenylalanine. Sequences without an unambiguous match to a single V gene segment were excluded from the earlier analysis of 500 to 700 of the donors. In an earlier analysis of 587 of the donors, V segments were called functional above 56.7% productive rearrangements and were called segregating when the between-donor standard deviation exceeded 5%. A statistical classification framework was built to diagnose cytomegalovirus status from the catalog of TCR beta chain sequences. In a later analysis, TCR nucleotide sequences were compared against IMGT/GENE-DB human TR gene sequences so that V and J genes could be assigned. In a later analysis, CDR3 sequences and most-parsimonious VDJ recombination scenarios were assigned using the TCRdist pipeline. In a later analysis, each TCR beta chain was defined by its CDR3 amino acid sequence together with its V-gene family, and reads lacking a unique V-gene family were excluded. In a later analysis, approximately 640 highly shared, low-generation-probability nucleotide sequences were removed to address suspected cross-contamination and a sequencing artifact. A later analysis calculated a clonal expansion index for each public chain from normalized within-repertoire ranks of inferred template counts. In a later analysis, generation probabilities were computed using a VDJ recombination model fitted to out-of-frame rearrangements, and the results were checked against IGoR. A later analysis scored TCR-TCR, TCR-HLA and TCR-CMV co-occurrence with hypergeometric tests, applying a repertoire-size bias correction to TCR pairs. False discovery rates were estimated in a later analysis by permuting HLA or CMV assignments 20 times. A later analysis grouped co-occurring TCRs with DBSCAN, adding TCRdist sequence similarity when clustering within HLA-allele-positive subsets. Repertoires with fewer than 30,000 or more than 120,000 public chains were left out of co-occurrence clustering, as were five repertoires with anomalous nucleotide sharing. TCRdb stores this immuneACCESS table with in-frame sequences only. Part of the clones is absent; in the studies checked, under half of the shortfall reflects unresolved V genes, and no reason is known for the rest. V and J calls and clone size are as listed in that table; D and trimming were resolved from the DNA. This sample is represented by tens of thousands of clones; roughly 80% of them were singletons. The ten most abundant clones make up 1.2% of the sample.

The receptor comes from a girl aged 2-10 years in good health and CMV-seropositive. The sequence links TRBV5-1 to TRBJ2-7, with a tentative D gene TRBD2 over 5 matching bases. The sample consisted of PBMCs. In nucleotides, the sequence is TGCGCCAGCAGCTTGAATGGGAGAAGGAGCTCCTACGAGCAGTACTTC. This encodes CASSLNGRRSSYEQYF.